Shown below are 27 T cell receptor beta chains from a single sample sequenced in a study of blood T cells in healthy people across ages. Through a sample-barcoded 5' primer and a J-beta primer mix, a second PCR was run for roughly 6 to 11 cycles. TCRdb ran MiXCR on the 5' RACE reads and lists one entry per CDR3 protein. The table lists approximately 800,000 distinct CDR3 sequences, 45% to 70% of them singletons, with under 30% in the top ten. The source material was blood. All receptors come from a man between 35 and 55 years old in good health.

The chain is built from TRBV4-3 and TRBJ2-5; 8 bases are a match to TRBD2. TRBJ2-7 matches the DNA end more closely, so the J call is doubtful. Germline V CDR1 and CDR2: LGHNA, YSLEER. The CDR3 has 16 amino acids. This CDR3 reads CASSQRAGTSLYEQYF. The CDR3 DNA follows: TGCGCCAGCAGCCAACGGGCCGGGACTAGTCTATACGAGCAGTACTTC.

A word on this clonotype: One end of the junction varies from germline; a read error may be responsible. CDR3 region: CTVIAGVRETQYF. As DNA, the CDR3 is TGCACCGTTATAGCGGGAGTCCGGGAGACCCAGTACTTC. The chain recombines TRBV29-1 with TRBJ2-5, with 9 positions matching TRBD2. Germline V lookup: CDR1 SQVTM, CDR2 ANQGSEA. CDR3 length: 13 residues.

Comments on this clonotype: An end of the junction differs from the germline gene, which may be a read error. This chain joins TRBV7-9 and TRBJ2-5, with 7 bases that match TRBD2. Germline CDR1 reads SEHNR; CDR2 reads FQNEAQ (reference sequence). This CDR3 has 12 residues. DNA for the CDR3: TGTACCAGCGGACTAGTCGGGGAGACCCAGTACTTC. This codes for CTSGLVGETQYF.

This chain joins TRBV20-1 and TRBJ1-2, with D hard to call. Germline lookup yields CDR1 DFQATT and CDR2 SNEGSKA (reference sequence). Trimming removed 8 bases from V and 8 bases from J, with 18 bases in between. This CDR3 is 12 amino acids long. The CDR3 loop reads CSPGRTVGGYTF. The CDR3 DNA sequence: TGCAGTCCTGGCAGGACCGTTGGCGGCTACACCTTC.

This clonotype appeared a single time. The rearrangement uses TRBV6-5 and TRBJ2-1; no clear D. Germline V gene data show CDR1 as MNHEY and CDR2 as SVGAGI. The CDR3 is made up of 18 amino acids. With 2 bases removed from V and 0 bases from J, the gap between germline ends came to 17 bases. CDR3 sequence: CASSYHLSSSNSYNEQFF. The CDR3 DNA is TGTGCCAGCAGTTACCATCTCTCGAGCAGTAACTCCTACAATGAGCAGTTCTTC.

The V and J genes are TRBV7-3 and TRBJ2-3, with D possibly being TRBD2 (7 bases). Germline V gene data show CDR1 as SGHTA and CDR2 as FQGTGA. Trimming took 3 bases from V and 0 from J, leaving 16 bases between them. This CDR3 is 17 amino acids long. The CDR3 loop is CASSLWGAGASTDTQYF. The CDR3 coding sequence is TGTGCCAGCAGCTTGTGGGGCGCGGGGGCTAGCACAGATACGCAGTATTTT.

The rearrangement links TRBV28 to TRBJ1-2; weak D call: TRBD1 (6 bases). The CDR3 extends over 13 amino acids. The germline V and J ends were trimmed by 6 bases and 4 bases, with 12 bases remaining between them. Germline CDR1 reads MDHEN; CDR2 reads SYDVKM. The CDR3 coding sequence is TGTGCCAGCAGGGTGGAGGGGGGCTATGGCTACACCTTC. Its translation is CASRVEGGYGYTF.

The chain recombines TRBV12-3 or TRBV12-4 with TRBJ2-7, with 9 bases that match TRBD1. The CDR3 has 15 residues. J was trimmed by 2 bases and V by 5 bases; bases with no gene match: 7. The CDR3 loop reads CASSPTGGKTYEQYF. Written as DNA, the CDR3 is TGTGCCAGCAGTCCTACAGGGGGCAAAACCTACGAGCAGTACTTC.

As concerns this clonotype: Mismatch with germline at one junction end may stem from a read error. The chain couples TRBV20-1 to TRBJ2-7; D is unresolved. This CDR3 spans 12 amino acids. Germline V lookup: CDR1 DFQATT, CDR2 SNEGSKA (reference sequence). The CDR3 nucleotides are TGCAATGCTAGTGGAAGGATTTACGAGCAGTACTTC. This encodes CNASGRIYEQYF.

This chain joins TRBV19 and TRBJ1-2; TRBD1 matches 7 bases. Germline V CDR1 and CDR2: LNHDA, SQIVND (reference sequence). V was pared by 7 bases and J by 6 bases, with 14 bases of the junction left unmatched. This CDR3 has 15 amino acids. CDR3 in DNA: TGTGCCAGTACCGTAACCGGACAGGCTATCCATGGCTACACCTTC. Protein product: CASTVTGQAIHGYTF.

V usage is TRBV28 and J usage is TRBJ2-3, with D possibly TRBD2 on 6 matching bases. Per germline, CDR1 MDHEN and CDR2 SYDVKM. V dropped 3 bases and J dropped 1 base, with 14 bases sitting between them. The CDR3 has 16 amino acids. The CDR3 DNA sequence: TGTGCCAGCAGTTTCTCCGGGAGACTCCGCACAGATACGCAGTATTTT. Its protein is CASSFSGRLRTDTQYF.

J is TRBJ2-5 and V is TRBV18; maybe TRBD1 (5 bases). Trimming removed 2 bases at V and 1 base at J, with 8 bases between. Germline lookup yields CDR1 KGHSH and CDR2 LQKENI. The CDR3 is 14 residues long. The CDR3 here is CASSPSGSQETQYF. CDR3 nucleotides: TGTGCCAGCTCACCATCAGGGTCCCAAGAGACCCAGTACTTC.

CDR3 protein: CASSPPDRVYEQYF. The CDR3 bases are TGTGCCAGCAGCCCACCGGACAGGGTCTACGAGCAGTACTTC. The chain recombines TRBV5-6 with TRBJ2-7; 8 nucleotides match TRBD1. The CDR3 has 14 amino acids. The V gene's germline CDR1 is SGHDT and CDR2 YYEEEE. The J segment lost 3 bases and the V segment lost 4 bases, leaving 6 bases of the junction unmatched.

Remarks on this clonotype: This may be a read error, as it is one base from a much larger clone. The CDR3 DNA reads TGTGCCAGCATCCTCCCGGTGGGAGAGACCCAGTACTTC. Protein: CASILPVGETQYF. V is TRBV7-9 and J is TRBJ2-5; D gene uncertain. Trimming stripped 7 bases from V and 4 bases from J, with 13 bases between. CDR1 SEHNR and CDR2 FQNEAQ come from the germline V gene (reference sequence). This CDR3 spans 13 amino acids.

This clonotype was detected once. V gene TRBV27 combines with J gene TRBJ2-6; D not resolved. CDR1 is MNHEY and CDR2 is SMNVEV in the germline V gene (reference sequence). CDR3 length: 13 residues. V was shortened by 4 bases and J by 3 bases, with 4 bases between the two germline ends. DNA for the CDR3: TGTGCCAGCAGTTCAATTGGGGCCAACGTCCTGACTTTC. Its translation is CASSSIGANVLTF.

This chain connects TRBV7-2 to TRBJ1-1, with 8 bases lining up with TRBD1. Trimming took 5 bases from V and 2 from J; bases not matched to a gene: 7. The CDR3 is made up of 15 amino acids. CDR1 SGHTA and CDR2 FQGNSA come from the germline V gene. In nucleotides, the CDR3 is TGTGCCAGCAGCCAACCACAGGGGGGTAACACTGAAGCTTTCTTT. Its protein product is CASSQPQGGNTEAFF.

The rearrangement joins TRBV29-1 to TRBJ1-2; the D gene is possibly TRBD1 (5 bases). Trimming stripped 4 bases from V and 2 bases from J, with 8 bases between. CDR1 is SQVTM and CDR2 is ANQGSEA in the germline V gene. The CDR3 consists of 12 residues. The CDR3 reads CSVGGPNYGYTF. In DNA form, the CDR3 reads TGCAGCGTTGGGGGCCCAAACTATGGCTACACCTTC.

This clonotype was found once. The chain carries TRBV28 and TRBJ2-1; D uncertain. The J call may be in error: the DNA end matches TRBJ2-7 better. Germline lookup yields CDR1 MDHEN and CDR2 SYDVKM. This CDR3 comprises 16 residues. CDR3 DNA sequence: TGTGCCAGCAGCCTCAGTTGGGTTCGGTCCTACAATGAGCAGTACTTC. Its translation is CASSLSWVRSYNEQYF.

This chain links TRBV6-6 with TRBJ2-2, with a weak D call TRBD2 (5 bases). Germline CDR1 and CDR2: MNHNY and SVGAGI (reference sequence). CDR3 size: 15 residues. The V end was cut by 2 bases, the J end by 2 bases, with 9 bases between. As DNA, the CDR3 is TGTGCCAGCAGTTACGGGAGACAAAACACCGGGGAGCTGTTTTTT. This translates into CASSYGRQNTGELFF.

This chain connects TRBV24-1 to TRBJ2-6, with unresolved D. The V and J ends lost 0 bases and 4 bases respectively, with 9 bases between them. The germline CDR1 and CDR2 sequences are KGHDR and SFDVKD. The CDR3 totals 16 residues. DNA for the CDR3: TGTGCCACCAGTGATTTGAAAAGTTCCGGGGCCAACGTCCTGACTTTC. It yields the protein CATSDLKSSGANVLTF.

This clonotype was seen a single time. This chain joins TRBV7-2 and TRBJ2-1, with TRBD2 matching 7 bases. Germline trimming cut 5 bases from V and 6 bases from J; bases unmatched to any gene: 13. The V gene's germline CDR1 is SGHTA and CDR2 FQGNSA. The CDR3 is made up of 16 amino acids. The CDR3 spells CASSRSGASGINEQFF. For the CDR3, the DNA is TGTGCCAGCAGCCGCTCCGGGGCTAGCGGAATCAATGAGCAGTTCTTC.

The CDR3 DNA reads TGTGCCAGCAGCCCGGTACTAGCGGGAAGGAATGAGCAGTTCTTC. Translation: CASSPVLAGRNEQFF. The chain joins TRBV7-3 to TRBJ2-1; 10 nucleotides line up with TRBD2. From germline, CDR1 is SGHTA and CDR2 FQGTGA. CDR3 size: 15 residues. J gave up 7 bases and V 5 bases, and 8 bases lay outside the gene matches. Full variable domain (remainder filled in from reference TRBV7-3 and TRBJ2-1): GAGVSQTPSNKVTEKGKYVELRCDPISGHTALYWYRQSLGQGPEFLIYFQGTGAADDSGLPNDRFFAVRPEGSVSTLKIQRTERGDSAVYLCASSPVLAGRNEQFFGPGTRLTVL.

A few counts support this clonotype. The CDR3 is CASRPTAAGQIGGYTF. CDR3 sequence (DNA): TGTGCCAGCAGACCCACAGCGGCGGGGCAAATTGGGGGCTACACCTTC. The chain has TRBV5-6 and TRBJ1-2; weak D call: TRBD1 (5 bases). Germline V gene sequence: CDR1 SGHDT, CDR2 YYEEEE. CDR3 length equals 16 residues. V was clipped by 5 bases and J by 8 bases, with 25 bases between them.

This CDR3 reads CSADPRSSTDTQYF. In nucleotides, the CDR3 is TGCAGTGCTGATCCCCGGTCTAGCACAGATACGCAGTATTTT. This sequence joins TRBV20-1 and TRBJ2-3; no clear D gene. Trimming removed 5 bases at V and 0 bases at J, with 12 bases between. The CDR3 runs 14 residues. Germline V gives CDR1 DFQATT, CDR2 SNEGSKA (reference sequence).

This chain uses TRBV28 with TRBJ2-1; D gene ambiguous. The CDR3 covers 11 residues. Germline-derived CDR1 and CDR2 are MDHEN and SYDVKM. Trimming pared 8 bases from V and 5 bases from J, leaving 7 bases between. CDR3 amino acids: CASAPDNEQFF. The CDR3 coding sequence is TGTGCCAGCGCACCAGACAATGAGCAGTTCTTC. Full variable domain (rest looked up from reference TRBV28 and TRBJ2-1): DVKVTQSSRYLVKRTGEKVFLECVQDMDHENMFWYRQDPGLGLRLIYFSYDVKMKEKGDIPEGYSVSREKKERFSLILESASTNQTSMYLCASAPDNEQFFGPGTRLTVL.

This CDR3 is CASSVEGVKETQYF. CDR3 coding DNA: TGTGCCAGCAGCGTAGAAGGAGTAAAAGAGACCCAGTACTTC. This sequence joins TRBV9 and TRBJ2-5; D is undetermined. Trimming shortened V by 0 bases and J by 3 bases, and 9 bases separated the two germline ends. The CDR3 has 14 amino acids. CDR1 and CDR2 from the germline V gene are SGDLS and YYNGEE.

The chain couples TRBV5-1 to TRBJ1-4; TRBD1 matches 8 bases. The V and J ends lost 0 bases and 7 bases, in that order; junction bases with no gene match: 2. The CDR3 loop spans 14 amino acids. Germline CDR1 SGHRS, CDR2 YFSETQ. The CDR3 reads CASSLGTGSEKLFF. CDR3 DNA sequence: TGCGCCAGCAGCTTGGGGACAGGGAGTGAAAAACTGTTTTTT. Complete variable domain (other parts from reference TRBV5-1 and TRBJ1-4): KAGVTQTPRYLIKTRGQQVTLSCSPISGHRSVSWYQQTPGQGLQFLFEYFSETQRNKGNFPGRFSGRQFSNSRSEMNVSTLELGDSALYLCASSLGTGSEKLFFGSGTQLSVL.